Detailed here is one T cell receptor beta chain. These data come from a study of blood T cell repertoires in COVID-19. Study-level background: There were acute and convalescent COVID-19 samples, and they came from the United States, Italy and Spain. The cDNA or gDNA used as material had been derived from T cells, B-cell-depleted T cells, or PBMCs.

Method: immunoSEQ multiplex PCR; TCRdb's copy keeps in-frame clones and lacks some. The repertoire consists of about 130,000 clones, with over 75% occurring once and the leading ten covering about 9.5%. The germline V gene encodes CDR1 GTSNPN and CDR2 SVGIG (reference sequence). V was pared by 2 bases and J by 4 bases, with 9 bases of the junction left unmatched. The CDR3 has 17 amino acids. The clonotype originates from a man aged 40-49 years with active or convalescent COVID-19. The genes are TRBV30 and TRBJ2-7, with TRBD2 identical over 15 bases. The specimen sequenced was peripheral blood. CDR3 amino acids: CAWSTTRTSGGAYEQYF. The CDR3 DNA is TGTGCCTGGAGTACCACGCGGACTAGCGGGGGGGCGTACGAGCAGTACTTC.